The entry that follows covers one TCR beta chain sequence. It has no known antigen specificity. Per-base qualities were not stored, and no clone one base away is much larger. This sample is drawn from a study of Ad26.COV2.S vaccination and SARS-CoV-2 variants (dated by TCRdb to the early 2020s). Turning to the overall study: Donors in the vaccine arm were drawn from COV1001, a multicentre, randomized, double-blind, placebo-controlled phase I-IIa trial testing Ad26.COV2.S in healthy adults. Dosing of Ad26.COV2.S was intramuscular, at either 5x10^10 or 1x10^11 viral particles, delivered as one shot or as two shots spaced 56 days apart. Sequencing of the TCRbeta repertoire served to evaluate the specificity and breadth of SARS-CoV-2-reactive T cell receptors following Ad26.COV2.S vaccination. A total of 32 samples were included in the TCR-sequenced set, comprising roughly 20 Ad26.COV2.S vaccine recipients, 5 placebo recipients and 8 SARS-CoV-2 convalescent individuals. Participants in the trial were split at random into five groups of five each, receiving low-dose or high-dose Ad26.COV2.S once or twice, or else placebo on both occasions. Investigators did not know the trial group allocation while performing experiments and assessing outcomes.

What the work shows at the level of the full study, not this receptor alone: It was noted by the authors that total T cell responses may have been underestimated by the TCR breadth and depth analyses. Comparing responses between vaccine doses or regimens was not something the study was powered to do. After vaccination, spike-specific CD8+ and CD4+ T cell responses were reported to show substantial breadth. Ad26.COV2.S recipients had higher spike-specific TCR breadth than placebo recipients (P = 0.0014). Vaccine and placebo recipients had similar non-spike TCR breadth, a finding consistent with the vaccine containing only spike.

The CDR3 measures 15 amino acids from cysteine to phenylalanine. The read is trimmed to its CDR3 DNA, 45 bases read in frame from base 1. The germline V gene provides CDR1 SNHLY and CDR2 FYNNEI. V loses 3 bases, J loses 0 bases, and the germline ends lie 9 bases apart. The immunoSEQ Assay was used to sequence TCRbeta CDR3 regions. After extraction, genomic DNA underwent amplification by bias-controlled multiplex PCR, followed by high-throughput sequencing. The study's processing was this. To quantify the absolute abundance of each unique TCRbeta CDR3 region, sequences were collapsed and filtered. Usable DNA was measured by amplifying reference genes present in all nucleated cells, and TCRbeta template counts were normalized to that usable DNA to estimate T cell fraction. Repertoire TCRs were annotated as SARS-CoV-2-specific when V gene, CDR3 amino acid sequence and J gene were exactly matched to a known reactive TCR set. MIRA supplied the reference SARS-CoV-2 TCR set, which was filtered for enrichment in COVID-19-positive ImmuneCODE repertoires so that public or cross-reactive TCRs were removed. Using the MIRA antigens, annotated TCRs were further analysed by specific ORF or by position within an ORF. Depth was the summed frequency of annotated unique rearrangements, while breadth was defined as annotated unique rearrangements over total unique productive rearrangements. Two-sided Wilcoxon rank-sum tests were applied when comparing TCR breadth between groups. TCRdb stores this immuneACCESS table with in-frame sequences only. Part of the clones is absent; in the studies checked, under half of the shortfall reflects unresolved V genes, and no reason is known for the rest. V and J calls and clone size are copied from that table; D and trimming were computed from the DNA. Present in this sample are roughly 420,000 clones, over 75% of which were seen just once. Clones ranked in the top ten supply 3.6% of the sample.

What the treatment or condition label conveys for this sample: roughly 20 received Ad26.COV2.S at low or high dose, single or two shots; about 5 received placebo; per-sample allocation not given. Repertoires of vaccine and placebo recipients were sequenced from samples collected on day 63 after the first injection. Cohort 1b enrolled around 23 adults aged 18-55 years at a single site in Boston, USA, between 29 July and 7 August 2020. Ad26.COV2.S was a replication-incompetent adenovirus type 26 vector that expressed a prefusion-stabilized SARS-CoV-2 spike protein derived from the original Wuhan strain.

The chain was built from TRBV2 and TRBJ1-5; the best D guess is TRBD1, with 5 bases matching. The clonotype comes from a person between 18 and 60 years old who received the Ad26.COV2.S COVID-19 vaccine or a placebo. The sample was peripheral blood, taken in a trial of Ad26.COV2.S vaccine versus placebo. Read as DNA, the sequence is TGTGCCAGCAGTGATAGGGGTTATAGCAATCAGCCCCAGCATTTT. It encodes CASSDRGYSNQPQHF.